This TCR beta chain is from a study of OX40 agonist ivuxolimab in advanced cancers. Study-wide context: It was permissible to have had prior anti-PD-1, anti-PD-L1 or anti-CTLA-4 therapy, and less than 45% had some.

This CDR3 contains 15 residues. Germline V CDR1 and CDR2: MDHEN, SYDVKM. Trimming cost V 7 bases and J 1 base, with 16 bases left between them. Generated by immunoSEQ multiplex PCR, the TCRdb table keeps only in-frame clones and is missing some. Here the sample spans approximately 70,000 clones, roughly 89% being singletons. This clonotype was obtained from an adult with an advanced solid tumor such as melanoma, head and neck, liver or kidney cancer. Sequenced material: CD4+ or CD8+ T cells sorted from blood, taken in a trial of the OX40 agonist ivuxolimab. The chain couples TRBV28 to TRBJ1-1; D possibly corresponds to TRBD1 (5 bases). CDR3 nucleotides: TGTGCCAGCACCCCCGCGGGGGTGGAGAACACTGAAGCTTTCTTT. The encoded protein is CASTPAGVENTEAFF.